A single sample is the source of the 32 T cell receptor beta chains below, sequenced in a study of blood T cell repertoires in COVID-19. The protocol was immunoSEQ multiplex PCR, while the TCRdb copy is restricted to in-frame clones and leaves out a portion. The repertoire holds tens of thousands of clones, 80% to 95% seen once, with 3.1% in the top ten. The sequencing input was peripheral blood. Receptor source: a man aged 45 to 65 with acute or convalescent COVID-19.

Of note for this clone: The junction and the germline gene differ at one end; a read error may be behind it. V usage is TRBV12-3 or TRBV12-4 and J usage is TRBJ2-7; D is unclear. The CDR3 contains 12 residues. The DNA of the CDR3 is TGTGCCAGCAGCCCTAACTCCAACGAGCAGTACTTC. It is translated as CASSPNSNEQYF.

CDR3 bases: TGTGCCAGCAGCCAAGAGCGGGGGTCTGGAAACACCATATATTTT. As protein: CASSQERGSGNTIYF. The chain couples TRBV3-1 (or the pseudogene TRBV3-2) to TRBJ1-3; D is perhaps TRBD1 (5 bases). Trimming cost V 0 bases and J 1 base, with 7 bases left between them. Germline CDR1 is LGHDT and CDR2 is YNNKEL (reference sequence). The CDR3 contains 15 residues.

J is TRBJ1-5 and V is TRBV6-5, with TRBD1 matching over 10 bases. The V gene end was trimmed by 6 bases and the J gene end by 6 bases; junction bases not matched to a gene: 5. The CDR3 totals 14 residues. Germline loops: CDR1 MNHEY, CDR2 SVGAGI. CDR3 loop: CASSKTGGGQPQHF. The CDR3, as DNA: TGTGCCAGCAGCAAGACAGGGGGCGGTCAGCCCCAGCATTTT.

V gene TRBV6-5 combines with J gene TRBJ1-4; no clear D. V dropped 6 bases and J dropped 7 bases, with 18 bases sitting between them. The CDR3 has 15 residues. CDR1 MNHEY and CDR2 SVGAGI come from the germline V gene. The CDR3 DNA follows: TGTGCCAGCAGATATTCGGCCCATCTAGGTGAAAAACTGTTTTTT. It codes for CASRYSAHLGEKLFF.

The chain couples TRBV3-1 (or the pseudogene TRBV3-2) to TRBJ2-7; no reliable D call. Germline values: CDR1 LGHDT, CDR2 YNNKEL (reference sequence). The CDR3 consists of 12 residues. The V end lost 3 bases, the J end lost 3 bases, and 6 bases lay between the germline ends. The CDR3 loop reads CASSQGYYEQYF. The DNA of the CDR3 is TGTGCCAGCAGCCAGGGCTACTACGAGCAGTACTTC.

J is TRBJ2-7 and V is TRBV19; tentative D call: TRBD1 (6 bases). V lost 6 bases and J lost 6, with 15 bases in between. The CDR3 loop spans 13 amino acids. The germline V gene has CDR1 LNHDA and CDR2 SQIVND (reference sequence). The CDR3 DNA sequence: TGTGCCAGTAGGGAACAGGGCTGGGGCGAGCAGTACTTC. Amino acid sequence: CASREQGWGEQYF.

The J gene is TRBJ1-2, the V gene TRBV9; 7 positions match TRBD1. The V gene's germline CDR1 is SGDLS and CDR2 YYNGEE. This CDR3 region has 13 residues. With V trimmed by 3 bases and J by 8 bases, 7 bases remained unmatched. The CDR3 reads CASSDRGERGYTF. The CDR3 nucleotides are TGTGCCAGCAGCGACAGGGGTGAAAGAGGCTACACCTTC.

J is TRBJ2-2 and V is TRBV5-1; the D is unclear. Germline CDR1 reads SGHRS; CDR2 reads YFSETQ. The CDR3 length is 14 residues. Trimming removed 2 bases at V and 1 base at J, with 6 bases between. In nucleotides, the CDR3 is TGCGCCAGCAGCTTCCCCTTGAACACCGGGGAGCTGTTTTTT. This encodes CASSFPLNTGELFF. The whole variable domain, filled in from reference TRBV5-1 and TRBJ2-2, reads KAGVTQTPRYLIKTRGQQVTLSCSPISGHRSVSWYQQTPGQGLQFLFEYFSETQRNKGNFPGRFSGRQFSNSRSEMNVSTLELGDSALYLCASSFPLNTGELFFGEGSRLTVL.

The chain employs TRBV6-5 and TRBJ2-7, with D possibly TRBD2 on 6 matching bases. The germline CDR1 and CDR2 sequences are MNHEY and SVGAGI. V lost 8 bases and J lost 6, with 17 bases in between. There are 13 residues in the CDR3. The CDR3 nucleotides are TGTGCCAGCTGGAGGGACCTGCTCTCCGAGCAGTACTTC. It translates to CASWRDLLSEQYF.

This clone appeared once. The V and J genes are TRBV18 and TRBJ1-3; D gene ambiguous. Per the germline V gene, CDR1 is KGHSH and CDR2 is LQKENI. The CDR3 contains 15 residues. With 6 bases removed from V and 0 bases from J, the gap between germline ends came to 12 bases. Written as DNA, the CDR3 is TGTGCCAGCTCCTTAGATCGTGTCTCTGGAAACACCATATATTTT. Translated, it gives CASSLDRVSGNTIYF. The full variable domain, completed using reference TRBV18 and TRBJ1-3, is NAGVMQNPRHLVRRRGQEARLRCSPMKGHSHVYWYRQLPEEGLKFMVYLQKENIIDESGMPKERFSAEFPKEGPSILRIQQVVRGDSAAYFCASSLDRVSGNTIYFGEGSWLTVV.

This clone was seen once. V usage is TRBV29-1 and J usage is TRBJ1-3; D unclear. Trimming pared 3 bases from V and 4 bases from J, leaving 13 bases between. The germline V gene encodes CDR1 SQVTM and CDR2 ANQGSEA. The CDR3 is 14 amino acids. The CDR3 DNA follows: TGCAGCGTTGATATGGGAGGGTCGGGAAACACCATATATTTT. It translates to CSVDMGGSGNTIYF.

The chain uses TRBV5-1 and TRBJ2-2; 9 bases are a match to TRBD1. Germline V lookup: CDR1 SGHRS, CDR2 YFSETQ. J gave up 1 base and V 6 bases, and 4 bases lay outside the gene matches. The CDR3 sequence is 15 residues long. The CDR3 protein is CASMTGGRNTGELFF. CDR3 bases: TGCGCCAGCATGACAGGGGGACGGAACACCGGGGAGCTGTTTTTT.

The CDR3 spells CASSSGTGGSANEKLFF. CDR3 in DNA: TGTGCCAGCAGCTCCGGGACAGGGGGTTCGGCTAATGAAAAACTGTTTTTT. The chain carries TRBV7-8 and TRBJ1-4; 11 nucleotides agree with TRBD1. Germline loops: CDR1 SGHVS, CDR2 FQNEAQ. The CDR3 consists of 17 residues. After removal of 4 bases from V and 3 bases from J, the junction contained 7 bases not matched to a gene.

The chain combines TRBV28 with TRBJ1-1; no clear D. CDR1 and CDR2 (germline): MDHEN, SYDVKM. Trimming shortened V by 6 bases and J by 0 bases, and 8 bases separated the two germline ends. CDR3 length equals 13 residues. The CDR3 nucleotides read TGTGCCAGCAGCTTGGGAGTGAACACTGAAGCTTTCTTT. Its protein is CASSLGVNTEAFF. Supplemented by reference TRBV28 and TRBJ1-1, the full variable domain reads DVKVTQSSRYLVKRTGEKVFLECVQDMDHENMFWYRQDPGLGLRLIYFSYDVKMKEKGDIPEGYSVSREKKERFSLILESASTNQTSMYLCASSLGVNTEAFFGQGTRLTVV.

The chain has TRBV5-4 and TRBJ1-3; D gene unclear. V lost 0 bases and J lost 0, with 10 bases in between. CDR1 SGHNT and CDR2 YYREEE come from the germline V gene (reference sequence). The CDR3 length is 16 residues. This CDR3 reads CASSLGQYGSGNTIYF. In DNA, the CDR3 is TGTGCCAGCAGCTTGGGCCAGTATGGCTCTGGAAACACCATATATTTT.

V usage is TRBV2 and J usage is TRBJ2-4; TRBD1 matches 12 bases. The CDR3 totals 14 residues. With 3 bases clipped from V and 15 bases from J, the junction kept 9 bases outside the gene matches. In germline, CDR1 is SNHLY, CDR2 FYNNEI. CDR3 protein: CASSEGTGGPRMYF. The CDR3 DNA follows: TGTGCCAGCAGTGAGGGGACAGGGGGCCCCCGGATGTACTTC.

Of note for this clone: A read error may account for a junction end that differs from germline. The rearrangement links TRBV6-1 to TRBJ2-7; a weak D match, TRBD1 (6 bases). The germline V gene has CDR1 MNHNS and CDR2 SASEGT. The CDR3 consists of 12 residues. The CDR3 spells CASSETGHGQGF. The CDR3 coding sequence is TGTGCCAGCAGTGAGACGGGACACGGTCAGGGATTC.

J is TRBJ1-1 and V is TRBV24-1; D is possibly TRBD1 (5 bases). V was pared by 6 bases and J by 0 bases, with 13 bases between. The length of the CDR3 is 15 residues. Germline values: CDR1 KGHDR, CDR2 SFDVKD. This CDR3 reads CATSSLTEVNTEAFF. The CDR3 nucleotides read TGTGCCACCAGTTCCCTGACAGAAGTGAACACTGAAGCTTTCTTT.

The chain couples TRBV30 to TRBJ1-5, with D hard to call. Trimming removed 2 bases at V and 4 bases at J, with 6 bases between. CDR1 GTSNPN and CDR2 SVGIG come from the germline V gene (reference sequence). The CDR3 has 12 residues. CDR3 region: CAWSSGNQPQHF. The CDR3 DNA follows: TGTGCCTGGAGTTCCGGGAATCAGCCCCAGCATTTT.

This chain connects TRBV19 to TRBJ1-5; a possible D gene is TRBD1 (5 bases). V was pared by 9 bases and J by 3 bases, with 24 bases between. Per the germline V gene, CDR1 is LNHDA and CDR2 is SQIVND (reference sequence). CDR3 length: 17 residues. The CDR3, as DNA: TGTGCCAGCCATGGAGGGCCTGGGCGGGACCACAATCAGCCCCAGCATTTT. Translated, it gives CASHGGPGRDHNQPQHF.

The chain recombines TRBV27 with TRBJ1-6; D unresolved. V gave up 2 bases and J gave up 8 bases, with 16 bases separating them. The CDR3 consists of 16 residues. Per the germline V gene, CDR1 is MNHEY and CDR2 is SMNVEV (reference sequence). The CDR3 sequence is CASSLNRQVRDSPLHF. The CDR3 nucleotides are TGTGCCAGCAGTTTAAACCGCCAGGTTCGAGATTCACCCCTCCACTTT.

The CDR3 sequence: CASSQVRASGGPTQETQYF. DNA of the CDR3: TGCGCCAGCAGCCAAGTGAGGGCTAGCGGGGGGCCGACCCAAGAGACCCAGTACTTC. The gene calls are TRBV4-1 and TRBJ2-5; TRBD2 agrees at 11 bases. The CDR3 length is 19 residues. Germline V gene data show CDR1 as MGHRA and CDR2 as YSYEKL. V shed 1 base, J shed 1 base, and the junction held 11 bases outside the gene matches.

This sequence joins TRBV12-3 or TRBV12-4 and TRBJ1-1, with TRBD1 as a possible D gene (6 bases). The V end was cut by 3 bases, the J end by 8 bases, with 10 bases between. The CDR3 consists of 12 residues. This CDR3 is CASSFAQGEAFF. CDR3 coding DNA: TGTGCCAGCAGTTTCGCGCAGGGGGAAGCTTTCTTT.

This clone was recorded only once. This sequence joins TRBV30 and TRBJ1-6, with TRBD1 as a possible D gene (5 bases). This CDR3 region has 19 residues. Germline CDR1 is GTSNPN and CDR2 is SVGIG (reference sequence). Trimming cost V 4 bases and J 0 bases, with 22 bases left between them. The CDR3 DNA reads TGTGCCTGGAAGCGGTTCCGGGGGTTAAAGGGCTCCTATAATTCACCCCTCCACTTT. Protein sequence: CAWKRFRGLKGSYNSPLHF. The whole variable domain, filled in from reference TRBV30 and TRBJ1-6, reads SQTIHQWPATLVQPVGSPLSLECTVEGTSNPNLYWYRQAAGRGLQLLFYSVGIGQISSEVPQNLSASRPQDRQFILSSKKLLLSDSGFYLCAWKRFRGLKGSYNSPLHFGNGTRLTVT.

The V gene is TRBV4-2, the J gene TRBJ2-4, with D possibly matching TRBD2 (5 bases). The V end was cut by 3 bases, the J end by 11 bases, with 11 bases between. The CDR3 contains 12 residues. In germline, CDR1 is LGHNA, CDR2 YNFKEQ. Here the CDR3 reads CASSHLAGVQYF. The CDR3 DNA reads TGTGCCAGCAGCCATTTAGCCGGGGTTCAGTACTTC.

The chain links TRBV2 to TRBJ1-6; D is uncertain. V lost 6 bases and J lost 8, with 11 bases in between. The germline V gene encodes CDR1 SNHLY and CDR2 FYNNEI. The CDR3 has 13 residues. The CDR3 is CASRWQVDSPLHF. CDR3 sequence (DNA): TGTGCCAGCAGGTGGCAGGTTGATTCACCCCTCCACTTT.

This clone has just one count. The CDR3 region is CASSSLRTSGASYEQYF. As DNA, the CDR3 is TGTGCCAGCAGCTCGCTACGGACTAGCGGGGCTTCCTACGAGCAGTACTTC. The rearrangement joins TRBV5-5 to TRBJ2-7, with 12 bases that match TRBD2. This CDR3 has 17 amino acids. The V gene end was trimmed by 3 bases and the J gene end by 1 base; junction bases not matched to a gene: 8. Germline CDR1 and CDR2: SGHKS and YYEKEE (reference sequence). Combining the CDR3 with reference TRBV5-5 and TRBJ2-7 gives the whole variable domain DAGVTQSPTHLIKTRGQQVTLRCSPISGHKSVSWYQQVLGQGPQFIFQYYEKEERGRGNFPDRFSARQFPNYSSELNVNALLLGDSALYLCASSSLRTSGASYEQYFGPGTRLTVT.

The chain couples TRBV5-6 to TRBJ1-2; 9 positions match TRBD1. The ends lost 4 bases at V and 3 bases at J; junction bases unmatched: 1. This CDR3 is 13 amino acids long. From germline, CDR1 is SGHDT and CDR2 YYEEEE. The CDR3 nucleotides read TGTGCCAGCAGCGGGGACAGGGACTATGGCTACACCTTC. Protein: CASSGDRDYGYTF.

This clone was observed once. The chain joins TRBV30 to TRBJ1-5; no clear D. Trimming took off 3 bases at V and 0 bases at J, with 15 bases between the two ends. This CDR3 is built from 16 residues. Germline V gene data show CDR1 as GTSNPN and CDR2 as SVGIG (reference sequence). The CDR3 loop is CAWSPLVPYSNQPQHF. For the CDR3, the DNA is TGTGCCTGGAGCCCACTCGTCCCGTATAGCAATCAGCCCCAGCATTTT.

The CDR3 bases are TGTGCCAGCAATCCGGACAGAGATAATTCACCCCTCCACTTT. Protein product: CASNPDRDNSPLHF. The J gene is TRBJ1-6, the V gene TRBV6-5, with D possibly matching TRBD1 (6 bases). The V and J ends lost 7 bases and 5 bases respectively, with 12 bases between them. This CDR3 spans 14 amino acids. Per germline, CDR1 MNHEY and CDR2 SVGAGI.

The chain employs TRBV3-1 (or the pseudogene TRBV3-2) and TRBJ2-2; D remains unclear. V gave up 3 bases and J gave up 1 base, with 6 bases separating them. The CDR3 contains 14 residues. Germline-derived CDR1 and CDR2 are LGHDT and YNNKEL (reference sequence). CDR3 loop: CASSHLRNTGELFF. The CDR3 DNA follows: TGTGCCAGCAGCCACCTGAGGAACACCGGGGAGCTGTTTTTT.

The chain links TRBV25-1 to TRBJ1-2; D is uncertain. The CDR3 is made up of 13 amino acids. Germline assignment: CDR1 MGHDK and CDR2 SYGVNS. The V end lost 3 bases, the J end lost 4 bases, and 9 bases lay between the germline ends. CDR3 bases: TGTGCCAGCAGTGACGGAGCCGTCTATGGCTACACCTTC. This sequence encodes CASSDGAVYGYTF.